The 12 T cell receptor beta chains below were found in one sample sequenced in a study of shared clonotypes between healthy human individuals. The method was immunoSEQ multiplex PCR; TCRdb's version includes in-frame clones alone and lacks a portion of them. The sample has about 1.5 million clones, 98% seen once. Material for sequencing was naive CD4+ T cells sorted from blood. Sample subset: CD45RA+ positively selected. Receptor source: a man aged 25-45 years in good health.

The rearrangement uses TRBV7-2 and TRBJ1-1, with D unresolved. Germline CDR1 reads SGHTA; CDR2 reads FQGNSA. Deletions cut 1 base from V and 0 bases from J, with 9 bases between. The CDR3 has 15 amino acids. CDR3 residues: CASSLVPKMNTEAFF. Here the CDR3 DNA reads TGTGCCAGCAGCTTAGTCCCGAAGATGAACACTGAAGCTTTCTTT.

This chain connects TRBV6-1 to TRBJ1-4; 8 bases line up with TRBD1. Germline-derived CDR1 and CDR2 are MNHNS and SASEGT. V lost 6 bases and J lost 5; bases outside the gene matches: 5. The CDR3 extends over 14 amino acids. CDR3 sequence reads: CASRVTGGNEKLFF. The CDR3 bases are TGTGCCAGCAGAGTAACAGGGGGAAATGAAAAACTGTTTTTT.

The rearrangement uses TRBV5-1 and TRBJ2-7; D ambiguous. V dropped 0 bases and J dropped 3 bases, with 16 bases sitting between them. This CDR3 comprises 16 residues. From germline, CDR1 is SGHRS and CDR2 YFSETQ. This CDR3 is CASSLAERPGLYEQYF. CDR3 coding DNA: TGCGCCAGCAGCTTGGCCGAGCGACCGGGTCTCTACGAGCAGTACTTC.

This clone showed up just once. The chain couples TRBV7-9 to TRBJ2-7; a weak D match, TRBD2 (5 bases). Trimming removed 6 bases at V and 6 bases at J, with 15 bases between. CDR3 length equals 13 residues. The V gene's germline CDR1 is SEHNR and CDR2 FQNEAQ (reference sequence). CDR3 region: CASRSTGVSEQYF. CDR3 coding DNA: TGTGCCAGCAGGTCTACCGGGGTCTCCGAGCAGTACTTC.

V is TRBV4-3 and J is TRBJ2-4; D unclear. V lost 4 bases and J lost 8, with 18 bases in between. This CDR3 contains 15 residues. From germline, CDR1 is LGHNA and CDR2 YSLEER. The CDR3 spells CASSLDLRPLDIQYF. The CDR3 DNA is TGCGCCAGCAGCCTCGATCTCAGGCCCCTGGACATTCAGTACTTC.

The chain links TRBV5-1 to TRBJ2-3, with D perhaps matching TRBD2 (5 bases). Germline V gives CDR1 SGHRS, CDR2 YFSETQ. CDR3 length: 16 amino acids. The V end lost 0 bases, the J end lost 3 bases, and 14 bases lay between the germline ends. The CDR3 protein is CASSLDRNPGTDTQYF. The CDR3, as DNA: TGCGCCAGCAGCTTGGATAGAAACCCGGGAACAGATACGCAGTATTTT.

The rearrangement uses TRBV9 and TRBJ2-3; D gene uncertain. The V end was cut by 5 bases, the J end by 1 base, with 17 bases between. Germline V gene sequence: CDR1 SGDLS, CDR2 YYNGEE. The CDR3 length is 16 residues. The CDR3 protein is CASSPVEIAGTDTQYF. For the CDR3, the DNA is TGTGCCAGCAGTCCTGTTGAAATAGCCGGCACAGATACGCAGTATTTT.

The rearrangement uses TRBV10-3 and TRBJ1-2; TRBD1 might be the D (6 bases). The V end lost 10 bases, the J end lost 8 bases, and 23 bases lay between the germline ends. This CDR3 comprises 14 residues. Germline V gene lookup returns CDR1 ENHRY and CDR2 SYGVKD. The CDR3 loop reads CATTELGGASGYTF. The CDR3 nucleotides read TGTGCCACAACGGAGCTGGGGGGCGCTTCCGGCTACACCTTC.

The chain couples TRBV10-3 to TRBJ2-7; 10 positions agree with TRBD2. In germline, CDR1 is ENHRY, CDR2 SYGVKD. The CDR3 consists of 14 residues. Unmatched junction bases numbered 6, after V lost 8 bases and J lost 2 bases. The CDR3 loop is CAIDRSGRAYEQYF. The DNA of the CDR3 is TGTGCCATCGATAGGAGCGGGAGGGCCTACGAGCAGTACTTC.

This clone showed up just once. The J gene is TRBJ2-1, the V gene TRBV28, with TRBD2 identical over 13 bases. From germline, CDR1 is MDHEN and CDR2 SYDVKM. After removal of 6 bases from V and 6 bases from J, the junction contained 14 bases not matched to a gene. CDR3 length: 18 amino acids. The CDR3 protein is CASRSTSGRAQVSNEQFF. Written as DNA, the CDR3 is TGTGCCAGCAGATCTACTAGCGGGAGGGCCCAAGTCTCCAATGAGCAGTTCTTC.

The gene calls are TRBV5-8 and TRBJ2-2, with 11 positions matching TRBD2. Losses at the gene ends were 4 bases for V and 1 base for J; bases not matched to a gene: 3. The germline V gene has CDR1 SGHTS and CDR2 YDEGEE. This CDR3 has 16 amino acids. CDR3 in amino acids: CASSPGTSGNTGELFF. The CDR3, as DNA: TGTGCCAGCAGCCCGGGGACTAGCGGGAACACCGGGGAGCTGTTTTTT.

The genes are TRBV27 and TRBJ1-4; D unclear. CDR1 MNHEY and CDR2 SMNVEV come from the germline V gene (reference sequence). The CDR3 is 14 residues long. V shed 6 bases and J shed 4 bases, with 12 bases lying between them. Here the CDR3 reads CASRSGLVNEKLFF. In DNA form, the CDR3 reads TGTGCCAGCAGATCAGGACTTGTTAATGAAAAACTGTTTTTT.